What follows are 16 T cell receptor beta chains derived from one specimen sequenced in a study of blood T cell repertoires in COVID-19. Clones were read by immunoSEQ multiplex PCR, and TCRdb kept only the in-frame ones, dropping some. The top ten hold about 8% of the sample, which has 130,000 to 150,000 clones, 80% to 90% seen once. Sequencing was carried out using peripheral blood. These receptors all stem from a woman in her fifties or sixties with COVID-19, enrolled during active disease.

This rearrangement joins TRBV9 to TRBJ1-2, with 9 bases matching TRBD1. Germline lookup yields CDR1 SGDLS and CDR2 YYNGEE. The trim removed 4 bases at V and 1 base at J, leaving 2 bases unmatched. The CDR3 runs to 14 residues. CDR3: CASSLGQGNYGYTF. The CDR3 bases are TGTGCCAGCAGCCTGGGACAGGGTAACTATGGCTACACCTTC.

The V gene is TRBV10-1, the J gene TRBJ2-1, with D possibly matching TRBD2 (6 bases). The V end was cut by 8 bases, the J end by 4 bases, with 18 bases between. Germline V gene data show CDR1 as WNHNN and CDR2 as SYGVQD (reference sequence). The CDR3 runs 15 residues. The CDR3 sequence: CASVLPAGIYNEQFF. The CDR3 DNA is TGCGCCAGCGTCCTTCCTGCGGGGATATACAATGAGCAGTTCTTC.

The V gene is TRBV30, the J gene TRBJ1-2; D unclear. Trimming pared 5 bases from V and 0 bases from J, leaving 10 bases between. The CDR3 extends over 13 amino acids. CDR1 and CDR2 from the germline V gene are GTSNPN and SVGIG (reference sequence). The CDR3, as DNA: TGTGCCTGGTACAAAGAATCTAACTATGGCTACACCTTC. The encoded protein is CAWYKESNYGYTF.

V and J are TRBV27 and TRBJ1-2; possible D gene TRBD1, 6 bases. The CDR3 runs to 14 residues. V shed 3 bases and J shed 8 bases, with 16 bases lying between them. The germline V gene encodes CDR1 MNHEY and CDR2 SMNVEV (reference sequence). The DNA for the CDR3 is TGTGCCAGCAGTTTGACAGGTGATCGGTTGGGCTACACCTTC. Amino acids: CASSLTGDRLGYTF.

V gene TRBV5-1 combines with J gene TRBJ2-2; the match to TRBD1 covers 7 bases. CDR1 is SGHRS and CDR2 is YFSETQ in the germline V gene. V gave up 1 base and J gave up 6 bases; unmatched junction bases: 24. The CDR3 length is 21 residues. This chain's CDR3 is CASSLSPPPLRTDRPPGELFF. CDR3 bases: TGCGCCAGCAGCTTGTCCCCACCCCCCTTGAGAACGGACAGGCCGCCCGGGGAGCTGTTTTTT.

This chain uses TRBV25-1 with TRBJ2-7; D unclear. The germline V gene has CDR1 MGHDK and CDR2 SYGVNS. CDR3 length: 13 residues. The V end was cut by 5 bases, the J end by 3 bases, with 11 bases between. This CDR3 reads CASSPRYSYEQYF. Written as DNA, the CDR3 is TGTGCCAGCAGTCCCCGCTACAGCTACGAGCAGTACTTC.

The sample holds one count of this clone. The V and J genes are TRBV6-5 and TRBJ2-3, with 7 bases identical to TRBD2. Per the germline V gene, CDR1 is MNHEY and CDR2 is SVGAGI. This CDR3 has 15 residues. V lost 5 bases and J lost 4; bases outside the gene matches: 9. CDR3 in DNA: TGTGCCAGCAGTCCGAGACTAGCTTCAGCAGATACGCAGTATTTT. Residues: CASSPRLASADTQYF.

The rearrangement uses TRBV3-1 (or the pseudogene TRBV3-2) and TRBJ1-6, with 7 positions matching TRBD1. The CDR3 runs 19 residues. V gave up 0 bases and J gave up 7 bases; unmatched junction bases: 15. Germline loops: CDR1 LGHDT, CDR2 YNNKEL (reference sequence). CDR3 residues: CASSQDGRDSIRWNSPLHF. The CDR3 DNA reads as TGTGCCAGCAGCCAAGACGGTCGGGACAGTATAAGGTGGAATTCACCCCTCCACTTT.

By share of the sample, this clone is medium-sized. The chain joins TRBV15 to TRBJ1-2; 9 positions agree with TRBD1. In germline, CDR1 is LNHNV, CDR2 YYDKDF (reference sequence). The CDR3 is 14 amino acids. The V gene end was trimmed by 5 bases and the J gene end by 4 bases; junction bases not matched to a gene: 5. CDR3 sequence reads: CATSPWTGAYGYTF. The DNA of the CDR3 is TGTGCCACCAGCCCATGGACAGGGGCCTATGGCTACACCTTC.

V is TRBV7-2 and J is TRBJ1-1; D gene unclear. Trimming took off 1 base at V and 6 bases at J, with 12 bases between the two ends. Per germline, CDR1 SGHTA and CDR2 FQGNSA. The CDR3 extends over 14 amino acids. The CDR3 DNA is TGTGCCAGCAGCTTAGATTCCGCTGCGTCTGAAGCTTTCTTT. The encoded protein is CASSLDSAASEAFF.

This clone was seen a few times. This rearrangement joins TRBV4-1 to TRBJ1-1; 8 bases are a match to TRBD1. The CDR3 is 16 amino acids. CDR1 MGHRA and CDR2 YSYEKL come from the germline V gene. Trimming at V came to 1 base and at J to 0 bases, leaving 4 bases not matched to a gene. The CDR3 here is CASSQGTGSMNTEAFF. CDR3 DNA sequence: TGCGCCAGCAGCCAAGGGACAGGGTCCATGAACACTGAAGCTTTCTTT.

This chain connects TRBV29-1 to TRBJ1-1; no reliable D call. The CDR3 is 13 amino acids. V lost 4 bases and J lost 4, with 13 bases in between. Germline CDR1 SQVTM, CDR2 ANQGSEA. CDR3 DNA sequence: TGCAGCGTTGGATCCCGGGGTGGCACTGAAGCTTTCTTT. Protein product: CSVGSRGGTEAFF.

The V and J genes are TRBV19 and TRBJ1-3; the D gene is possibly TRBD1 (5 bases). CDR1 and CDR2 (germline): LNHDA, SQIVND (reference sequence). This CDR3 is built from 16 residues. Deletions cut 3 bases from V and 1 base from J, with 13 bases between. The CDR3 loop is CASSIDAGLSGNTIYF. Here the CDR3 DNA reads TGTGCCAGTAGTATTGATGCGGGGCTATCTGGAAACACCATATATTTT. The full variable domain, completed using reference TRBV19 and TRBJ1-3, is DGGITQSPKYLFRKEGQNVTLSCEQNLNHDAMYWYRQDPGQGLRLIYYSQIVNDFQKGDIAEGYSVSREKKESFPLTVTSAQKNPTAFYLCASSIDAGLSGNTIYFGEGSWLTVV.

In DNA, the CDR3 is TGTGCCAGCAGCTTCGGGACGGAGGGAGATTCACCCCTCCACTTT. This codes for CASSFGTEGDSPLHF. The chain recombines TRBV7-9 with TRBJ1-6; the D gene is possibly TRBD1 (5 bases). CDR1 is SEHNR and CDR2 is FQNEAQ in the germline V gene (reference sequence). The ends were cut back, 3 bases at V and 8 bases at J, with 14 bases in the middle. There are 15 residues in the CDR3.

The chain recombines TRBV6-6 with TRBJ1-1; D unresolved. CDR1 and CDR2 (germline): MNHNY, SVGAGI (reference sequence). This CDR3 spans 12 amino acids. V lost 5 bases and J 5 bases, leaving 9 bases between the germline ends. The CDR3 is CASSRTGTEAFF. As DNA, the CDR3 is TGTGCCAGCAGTCGGACTGGAACTGAAGCTTTCTTT.

V usage is TRBV2 and J usage is TRBJ2-7, with 8 nucleotides matching TRBD2. The CDR3 is 15 amino acids. The V segment lost 6 bases and the J segment 2 bases; nucleotides outside the gene matches: 9. The germline V gene has CDR1 SNHLY and CDR2 FYNNEI. For the CDR3, the DNA is TGTGCCAGCAGCTCTACTAGCGGCCTAACCTACGAGCAGTACTTC. Translating gives CASSSTSGLTYEQYF.